This T cell receptor (beta chain) was profiled in a study of blood T cell repertoires in COVID-19. Germline V gives CDR1 LNHDA, CDR2 SQIVND (reference sequence). The CDR3 length is 14 residues. Trimming took 5 bases from V and 9 from J; bases not matched to a gene: 12. Per the study methods: Counts of nucleated cells, estimated from reference gene primer amplification, were obtained. Generated by immunoSEQ multiplex PCR, the TCRdb table keeps only in-frame clones and is missing some. V and J calls and clone size come straight from that table; D and trimming were deduced from the DNA. This sample carries about 400,000 clones, around 92% of them seen once, and the ten largest clones take 1.5% to 2%.

The source material was PBMCs or T cells enriched from blood (not recorded which). The receptor was isolated from a woman in her twenties or thirties who had recovered from COVID-19. The J gene is TRBJ1-1, the V gene TRBV19, with 7 bases fitting TRBD1. The CDR3 coding sequence is TGTGCCAGTAGTCGACAGGGCCCCGGGACAAAAGCTTTCTTT. Amino acids: CASSRQGPGTKAFF.